This T cell receptor (beta chain) is drawn from a study of beta chain features in type 1 diabetes. Study in general: Analysis included 107,917,701 sorted cells drawn from all samples. Broader study findings: In type 1 diabetes patients, VDJ junctions had fewer insertions; deletions at these junctions were more frequent. Naive, central memory and Treg TCRB repertoires seemed to resemble each other more closely in patients than they did in healthy donors.

Post-sort purity exceeded 98% for all sorted populations. Expressed TCRB transcripts were sequenced because the entire RNA isolate underwent reverse transcription. Profiled with immunoSEQ multiplex PCR; TCRdb holds only in-frame clones, not every one. The table includes 620,000 or so clones, 15% to 17% detected once. Comments on this clone: Antigen specificity is unknown.

Germline CDR1 MNHNS, CDR2 SASEGT. The CDR3 consists of 13 residues. The V and J ends lost 9 bases and 2 bases respectively, with 8 bases between them. What was sequenced was naive CD4+ T cells from blood. The clonotype was recovered from a man between 18 and 35 years old in good health. This rearrangement joins TRBV6-1 to TRBJ2-6, with no clear D. The CDR3 bases are TGTGCCAGTGCAGCGCCTGGGGCCAACGTCCTGACTTTC. Amino acids: CASAAPGANVLTF.